Listed here is a single TCR beta chain. What it binds is not known. Profiled with immunoSEQ multiplex PCR; TCRdb holds only in-frame clones, not every one. The table lists approximately 36,000 clones, just under 80% of them singletons. This record comes from a study of a mutant IDH1 vaccine in newly diagnosed glioma. Whole-study context: Patients previously underwent radiotherapy, temozolomide, or both, and most underwent both. The study's findings and limits: Overall, about 92% of patients had vaccine-induced immune responses. There seemed to be no relation between pseudoprogression and changes in top peripheral T cell clonotypes.

The CDR3 runs 16 residues. In germline, CDR1 is LNHDA, CDR2 SQIVND (reference sequence). The V gene lost 3 bases and the J gene lost 4 bases, with 15 bases spanning the gap. As to time point: baseline, week 1 (first vaccination visit). Treatment: pre-vaccination baseline after standard-of-care therapy. Donor diagnoses consisted of new WHO grade 3 or 4 IDH1-mutant, ATRX-lost astrocytomas. The input for sequencing was PBMCs, taken from a glioma patient treated with radiotherapy, temozolomide or both. The rearrangement links TRBV19 to TRBJ2-2; D assignment may be TRBD1 or TRBD2 (6 bases each). The receptor comes from a man aged 35-49 years with glioma. Some clones in this sample may be carry-over from other donors' samples. Here the CDR3 DNA reads TGTGCCAGTAGTATTGGAGGGGGGCTGTTCACCGGGGAGCTGTTTTTT. It codes for CASSIGGGLFTGELFF. Full variable domain (rest looked up from reference TRBV19 and TRBJ2-2): DGGITQSPKYLFRKEGQNVTLSCEQNLNHDAMYWYRQDPGQGLRLIYYSQIVNDFQKGDIAEGYSVSREKKESFPLTVTSAQKNPTAFYLCASSIGGGLFTGELFFGEGSRLTVL.